This note documents a single T cell receptor beta chain sequence. This sample was taken from a study of PD-L1 blockade in urothelial cancer. Looking at the study overall: About 85% of the roughly 30 patients comprised males who had bladder-origin urothelial cancer. Previous chemotherapy exposure amounted to 0 to 3 regimens for patients. Researchers found blood samples held a median of approximately 150,000 T cells.

V trimming: 0 bases; J trimming: 3 bases; junction bases outside the gene matches: 0. CDR3 length equals 15 residues. CDR1 and CDR2 (germline): SGHRS, YFSETQ. Time point reported: pretreatment peripheral blood. The protocol was immunoSEQ multiplex PCR, while the TCRdb copy is restricted to in-frame clones and leaves out a portion. The repertoire consists of about 95,000 clones, with 90% occurring once and the leading ten covering around 1.5%. The input for sequencing was PBMCs, taken around atezolizumab (anti-PD-L1) treatment. The rearrangement joins TRBV5-1 to TRBJ2-1, with 10 bases identical to TRBD1. The origin of this receptor is a man aged 60-69 years with urothelial cancer. CDR3 sequence reads: CASSLGTGGYNEQFF. For the CDR3, the DNA is TGCGCCAGCAGCTTGGGGACAGGGGGCTACAATGAGCAGTTCTTC.